The table lists the clone carrying this T cell receptor beta chain with a few counts. Its antigen is as yet unknown. After removal of 7 bases from V and 3 bases from J, the junction contained 8 bases not matched to a gene. This CDR3 has 15 amino acids. TCRdb used MiXCR to reprocess the 5' RACE reads, holding one entry per CDR3 protein. The profile covers about 190,000 distinct CDR3 sequences, with around 15% appearing a single time and over 35% taken by the ten largest. This record belongs to a study of identical twins. Whole-study findings and limits: Abundant beta clonotypes from cord blood had fewer insertions, unlike memory repertoires, which showed none.

These data are also associated with another study on T cells expressing NK-cell markers.

This sequence originates from a woman between 18 and 30 years old in good health. The sample was CD8+ T cells sorted from blood. The chain links TRBV12-3 or TRBV12-4 to TRBJ2-2, with 7 bases that match TRBD1. The CDR3 DNA reads as TGTGCCAGCACTAGACAGGGCCATTACACCGGGGAGCTGTTTTTT. Encoded protein: CASTRQGHYTGELFF.